Listed below are T cell receptor beta chains from one sample, sequenced in a study of tumor-infiltrating lymphocytes in localized non-small cell lung cancer. Assay used: immunoSEQ multiplex PCR; TCRdb lists only in-frame clones, some missing. The sample lists some 2,600 clones, 60% to 80% occurring once. Sequencing used uninvolved lung tissue not adjacent to the tumor. These receptors were obtained from a human donor with non-small cell lung cancer. Both conserved end residues are part of each CDR3. Each record gives: CDR3 DNA, CDR3 protein, D gene, J gene, V gene, clone size. A D gene is named only where the DNA matches it firmly. Expanded clones get a size class; other rows say once, few or many, or leave the size out.

CDR3 DNA: TGTGCCAGCAGCCTCGGCCGGAATGAGCAGTTCTTC; CDR3 protein: CASSLGRNEQFF; D gene: .; J gene: TRBJ2-1; V gene: TRBV11-1; clone size: .
CDR3 DNA: TGTGCCAGCAGCTTAGGACCAGGCCTGGTGTACTTC; CDR3 protein: CASSLGPGLVYF; D gene: .; J gene: TRBJ2-7; V gene: TRBV11-2; clone size: .
CDR3 DNA: TGTGCCAGCAGCCCGTATTGGGATGAGCAGTTCTTC; CDR3 protein: CASSPYWDEQFF; D gene: .; J gene: TRBJ2-1; V gene: TRBV11-2; clone size: large
CDR3 DNA: TGTGCCAGCAGCTTCTCCGGGACAGGGTATGGCTACACCTTC; CDR3 protein: CASSFSGTGYGYTF; D gene: TRBD1; J gene: TRBJ1-2; V gene: TRBV7-2; clone size: .
CDR3 DNA: TGTGCCAGCAGCTTGACAGGGATCTCCTACGAGCAGTACTTC; CDR3 protein: CASSLTGISYEQYF; D gene: .; J gene: TRBJ2-7; V gene: TRBV5-6; clone size: .
CDR3 DNA: TGTGCCAGCAGTGACAGGGACACCGGGGAGCTGTTTTTT; CDR3 protein: CASSDRDTGELFF; D gene: .; J gene: TRBJ2-2; V gene: TRBV6-4; clone size: few
CDR3 DNA: TGCGCCAGCAGCCGGGGACTAGCGGAATCCTACGAGCAGTACTTC; CDR3 protein: CASSRGLAESYEQYF; D gene: TRBD2; J gene: TRBJ2-7; V gene: TRBV4-1; clone size: .
CDR3 DNA: TGCGCCAGCAGCTTGGAGTCTATGGGGGGGGAGCAGTACTTC; CDR3 protein: CASSLESMGGEQYF; D gene: TRBD2; J gene: TRBJ2-7; V gene: TRBV5-1; clone size: once
CDR3 DNA: TGTGCCTGGAGTGGAGGACAGCGCAATCAGCCCCAGCATTTT; CDR3 protein: CAWSGGQRNQPQHF; D gene: .; J gene: TRBJ1-5; V gene: TRBV30; clone size: .
CDR3 DNA: TGCAGTGCTACGGGCAACTACGAGCAGTACTTC; CDR3 protein: CSATGNYEQYF; D gene: .; J gene: TRBJ2-7; V gene: TRBV20-1; clone size: few
CDR3 DNA: TGTGCCAGCAGTTACCGACTAGCGGAGTCCTACGAGCAGTACTTC; CDR3 protein: CASSYRLAESYEQYF; D gene: TRBD2; J gene: TRBJ2-7; V gene: TRBV6-6; clone size: few
CDR3 DNA: TGTGCCAGCAGAGAGGGGGGAGGATTGGAGCTGTTTTTT; CDR3 protein: CASREGGGLELFF; D gene: .; J gene: TRBJ2-2; V gene: TRBV25-1; clone size: .
CDR3 DNA: TGTGCCTGGAGTCCTGGGGCCAACGTCCTGACTTTC; CDR3 protein: CAWSPGANVLTF; D gene: .; J gene: TRBJ2-6; V gene: TRBV30; clone size: once
CDR3 DNA: TGTGCCAGCAGTTTAGGAGGGGTTGGACGGACCGGGGAGCTGTTTTTT; CDR3 protein: CASSLGGVGRTGELFF; D gene: .; J gene: TRBJ2-2; V gene: TRBV27; clone size: .
CDR3 DNA: TGTGCCTGGAGTGTACGGGCTAGCGGCCCCTACGAGCAGTACTTC; CDR3 protein: CAWSVRASGPYEQYF; D gene: TRBD2; J gene: TRBJ2-7; V gene: TRBV30; clone size: .
CDR3 DNA: TGTGCCAGCAGCTTAGTCAGGATAGCGGGAGCAGATACGCAGTATTTT; CDR3 protein: CASSLVRIAGADTQYF; D gene: TRBD2; J gene: TRBJ2-3; V gene: TRBV7-8; clone size: .
CDR3 DNA: TGCAGTGCCGGACAGGGTTGGCCCCAGCATTTT; CDR3 protein: CSAGQGWPQHF; D gene: TRBD1; J gene: TRBJ1-5; V gene: TRBV20-1; clone size: .
CDR3 DNA: TGTGCCACCCTAACGGGAAAGGAGACCCAGTACTTC; CDR3 protein: CATLTGKETQYF; D gene: .; J gene: TRBJ2-5; V gene: TRBV28; clone size: .
CDR3 DNA: TGTGCCAGCAGTGAAGCCACCGGGACAGCGGGAAACACCATATATTTT; CDR3 protein: CASSEATGTAGNTIYF; D gene: TRBD1; J gene: TRBJ1-3; V gene: TRBV6-1; clone size: .
CDR3 DNA: TGTGCCAGCAGTCCTGGTGTACTCGAGCAGTACTTC; CDR3 protein: CASSPGVLEQYF; D gene: .; J gene: TRBJ2-7; V gene: TRBV5-8; clone size: .
CDR3 DNA: TGTGCCAGCAGAAAGGACTCTAGCGGGGGGCAGTTCTTC; CDR3 protein: CASRKDSSGGQFF; D gene: TRBD2; J gene: TRBJ2-1; V gene: TRBV7-8; clone size: few
CDR3 DNA: TGTGCCTGGAGTCGGGGGAAGTATGGCTACACCTTC; CDR3 protein: CAWSRGKYGYTF; D gene: .; J gene: TRBJ1-2; V gene: TRBV30; clone size: .
CDR3 DNA: TGTGCAATGCAACAGGGCTATGGCTACACCTTC; CDR3 protein: CAMQQGYGYTF; D gene: .; J gene: TRBJ1-2; V gene: TRBV6-1; clone size: .
CDR3 DNA: TGTGCCTGGAGTGACGGGGAGGGGGCGAAGTTT; CDR3 protein: CAWSDGEGAKF; D gene: TRBD1; J gene: TRBJ1-1; V gene: TRBV30; clone size: .
CDR3 DNA: TGTGCCAGCAGCTTGGGACTTTCGAGCTCCTACGAGCAGTACTTC; CDR3 protein: CASSLGLSSSYEQYF; D gene: .; J gene: TRBJ2-7; V gene: TRBV5-6; clone size: once
CDR3 DNA: TGTGCCAGCAGTTACGGACGGGACAGGGGCCCAGATACGCAGTATTTT; CDR3 protein: CASSYGRDRGPDTQYF; D gene: TRBD1; J gene: TRBJ2-3; V gene: TRBV9; clone size: .
CDR3 DNA: TGCGCCAGCAGCTCCCTCGGGCGGGGGGCCACAAACAATGACTATGGCTACACCTTC; CDR3 protein: CASSSLGRGATNNDYGYTF; D gene: .; J gene: TRBJ1-2; V gene: TRBV5-1; clone size: .
CDR3 DNA: TGTGCCAGCAGTGATGGAAGTAGAAGCTCCTACGAGCAGTACTTC; CDR3 protein: CASSDGSRSSYEQYF; D gene: .; J gene: TRBJ2-7; V gene: TRBV6-1; clone size: .
CDR3 DNA: TGCGCCAGCAGCTTGCCCTTGGGCAGAGTGCGGGATACGCAGTATTTT; CDR3 protein: CASSLPLGRVRDTQYF; D gene: .; J gene: TRBJ2-3; V gene: TRBV5-1; clone size: few
CDR3 DNA: TGCAGCGTTGGAAGGGGGGAAGAGACCCAGTACTTC; CDR3 protein: CSVGRGEETQYF; D gene: .; J gene: TRBJ2-5; V gene: TRBV29-1; clone size: .
CDR3 DNA: TGTGCCTGGAGTAGAGACAGGAATCAGCCCCAGCATTTT; CDR3 protein: CAWSRDRNQPQHF; D gene: .; J gene: TRBJ1-5; V gene: TRBV30; clone size: .